One and the same sample provided the 7 T cell receptor beta chains below, sequenced in a study of T cell responses to AZD1222 COVID-19 vaccine (dated by TCRdb to the early 2020s). Libraries were constructed by the immunoSEQ multiplex PCR assay. In TCRdb, the immuneACCESS table is reduced to in-frame sequences with V and J assigned. These tables do not hold every clone; where another copy was compared, an unresolved V gene accounts for under half, and the others remain unexplained. Across this sample there are under 140,000 clones, with about 81% seen only once. Roughly 4.5% of the sample belongs to the ten largest clones. The label giving this sample's time point can be read as: baseline before first vaccination. The sequencing here drew on peripheral blood, taken on day 0 of AZD1222 vaccination. These receptors were obtained from an adult in good health.

The chain has TRBV3-1 (or the pseudogene TRBV3-2) and TRBJ1-5; TRBD1 might be the D (6 bases). CDR3 length: 16 residues. Germline loops: CDR1 LGHDT, CDR2 YNNKEL (reference sequence). V lost 3 bases to trimming and J lost 3 bases, with 15 bases between them. CDR3 residues: CASSHRLQGPNQPQHF. The DNA for the CDR3 is TGTGCCAGCAGCCATCGACTACAGGGACCCAATCAGCCCCAGCATTTT.

The chain employs TRBV5-1 and TRBJ1-4; possible D gene TRBD1, 6 bases. There are 16 residues in the CDR3. Per the germline V gene, CDR1 is SGHRS and CDR2 is YFSETQ. Trimming removed 2 bases from V and 3 bases from J, with 14 bases in between. The CDR3 bases are TGCGCCAGCAGCTTTGAGGGGGGGCTTGCTAATGAAAAACTGTTTTTT. Amino acid sequence: CASSFEGGLANEKLFF.

The CDR3 DNA follows: TGTGCCAGCAGCTTATACGATTCACCCCTCCACTTT. Translated, it gives CASSLYDSPLHF. V usage is TRBV7-2 and J usage is TRBJ1-6; no firm D call. The CDR3 totals 12 residues. V was shortened by 2 bases and J by 8 bases, with 4 bases between the two germline ends. Germline V CDR1 and CDR2: SGHTA, FQGNSA. The full variable domain, in which reference TRBV7-2 and TRBJ1-6 provide the parts outside the CDR3, is GAGVSQSPSNKVTEKGKDVELRCDPISGHTALYWYRQSLGQGLEFLIYFQGNSAPDKSGLPSDRFSAERTGGSVSTLTIQRTQQEDSAVYLCASSLYDSPLHFGNGTRLTVT.

The J gene is TRBJ1-1, the V gene TRBV6-5; D is undetermined. Germline CDR1 MNHEY, CDR2 SVGAGI. V lost 0 bases to trimming and J lost 3 bases, with 2 bases between them. The CDR3 loop spans 12 amino acids. The CDR3 DNA follows: TGTGCCAGCAGTTACTCCCACACTGAAGCTTTCTTT. The encoded protein is CASSYSHTEAFF.

The J gene is TRBJ2-3, the V gene TRBV28; 13 bases agree with TRBD2. The germline V gene has CDR1 MDHEN and CDR2 SYDVKM. Unmatched junction bases numbered 9, after V lost 5 bases and J lost 1 base. This CDR3 is 18 amino acids long. CDR3 protein: CASSQGTSGVLGTDTQYF. The CDR3 DNA follows: TGTGCCAGCAGTCAGGGGACTAGCGGGGTTTTGGGCACAGATACGCAGTATTTT.

This clone has a single count. The chain uses TRBV12-3 or TRBV12-4 and TRBJ2-7; D is undetermined. The CDR3 spans 12 residues. V shed 1 base and J shed 3 bases, with 4 bases lying between them. The CDR3 DNA reads TGTGCCAGCAGTTTAGTAAGCTACGAGCAGTACTTC. This encodes CASSLVSYEQYF.

V usage is TRBV5-5 and J usage is TRBJ1-1; unclear D gene. The CDR3 is made up of 14 amino acids. Germline CDR1 SGHKS, CDR2 YYEKEE (reference sequence). The germline V and J ends were trimmed by 3 bases and 2 bases, with 11 bases remaining between them. CDR3 amino acids: CASSSRADNTEAFF. Here the CDR3 DNA reads TGTGCCAGCAGCTCTCGGGCTGACAACACTGAAGCTTTCTTT.